These T cell receptor beta chains were read from a single sample in a study of OX40 agonist ivuxolimab in advanced cancers. Measured with immunoSEQ multiplex PCR; TCRdb has only the in-frame clones, and not every one. The repertoire holds under 85,000 clones, with approximately 90% as singletons. This material consisted of CD4+ or CD8+ T cells sorted from blood, taken in a trial of the OX40 agonist ivuxolimab. The receptor source for this set is an adult with an advanced solid tumor such as melanoma, head and neck, liver or kidney cancer. Each CDR3 is given with its conserved first and last residue.

14 TRBV6-1 CASSTGQGAYEQYF
14 TRBV29-1 CSVLGGKNTDTQYF
17 TRBV19 CASSNGQVRGMNTEAFF
16 TRBV9 CASSPQSPGAGEKLFF
12 TRBV4-2 CASSQARGEQYF
17 TRBV7-9 CASSSPSGRAGGYEQYF
16 TRBV18 CASSPRTGGREETQYF
15 TRBV9 CASSVGQSGPDTQYF
15 TRBV11-3 CASSFGLARAIEQFF
15 TRBV4-2 CASSQAGGSTDTQYF
17 TRBV11-3 CASGLRVQQSSFRPQHF
15 TRBV7-2 CASSFAGGGLYEQYF
11 TRBV7-2 CASSLGGTQYF
14 TRBV15 CATQGRSGNTEAFF
16 TRBV11-3 CASSFGQGQNTGELFF
15 TRBV11-3 CASSLKGQGNQPQHF
16 TRBV6-5 CASSWSRRTGVGEQYF
14 TRBV7-2 CASSSSGSDETQYF